The present entry profiles one T cell receptor (beta chain) with its context. This sample was taken from a study of control samples from healthy donors and cancer patients. Trimming shortened V by 0 bases and J by 1 base, and 4 bases separated the two germline ends. Germline V CDR1 and CDR2: SGHDT, YYEEEE. This CDR3 is 13 amino acids long. Only in-frame clones appear in the TCRdb table, and some are missing; sequencing was by immunoSEQ multiplex PCR. The sample consists of 150,000 or so clones, 94% of them appearing once. This receptor was identified in a man aged 35-49 years in good health. This chain links TRBV5-6 with TRBJ1-1; D gene unclear. The sample taken for sequencing was blood. In nucleotides, the CDR3 is TGTGCCAGCAGCTTGGTTAGGAACACTGAAGCTTTCTTT. This gives the protein CASSLVRNTEAFF. Together with reference TRBV5-6 and TRBJ1-1, the CDR3 gives the full variable domain: DAGVTQSPTHLIKTRGQQVTLRCSPKSGHDTVSWYQQALGQGPQFIFQYYEEEERQRGNFPDRFSGHQFPNYSSELNVNALLLGDSALYLCASSLVRNTEAFFGQGTRLTVV.